Described below is a single T cell receptor beta chain sequence and its context. The donor cohort consisted entirely of Caucasian adults residing in Nashville, Tennessee. Germline lookup yields CDR1 LNHDA and CDR2 SQIVND (reference sequence). The V end was cut by 4 bases, the J end by 10 bases, with 11 bases between. The CDR3 extends over 12 amino acids. The record originates from a study of shared clonotypes between healthy human individuals. Study-level background: Each donor's CD8 memory used one plate, CD8 naive two, each CD4 subset three.

Measured with immunoSEQ multiplex PCR; TCRdb has only the in-frame clones, and not every one. This sample has about 2.4 million clones, with roughly 93% found just once. Sample: naive CD4+ T cells from PBMCs. Indicated subset: CD45RA+ positively selected. This TCR derives from a man in his late teens or twenties in good health. Some clones in this sample may be carry-over from other donors' samples. The J gene is TRBJ2-1, the V gene TRBV19; D may be TRBD2 (6 bases). CDR3 DNA: TGTGCCAGTAGTAGACCCAGCGGGGAGCAGTTCTTC. Its translation is CASSRPSGEQFF.